This T cell receptor beta chain was captured in a study of identical twins. Trimming cost V 6 bases and J 3 bases; bases outside gene matches: 13. Looked up from germline, CDR1 is DFQATT and CDR2 is SNEGSKA (reference sequence). The CDR3 has 16 amino acids. Study results and limitations: Insertions were reduced in abundant cord blood beta clonotypes but not in memory repertoires. Excess sharing by twins proved weaker in beta out-of-frame sequences.

TCRdb independently ran MiXCR on the 5' RACE reads; one entry per CDR3 protein. The sample includes about 260,000 distinct CDR3 sequences, roughly 7% of them seen just once. On this clonotype itself: The antigen remains undetermined.

This sample also appeared in a second study, on yellow fever vaccine responses in identical twins. This second study says: As reported, the vaccine T cell response of twins seemed partly convergent and partly personalized.

The receptor was isolated from a young woman in good health. Sequencing was performed on memory (CD45RO+) T cells sorted from blood. V usage is TRBV20-1 and J usage is TRBJ2-3; 9 bases map to TRBD2. CDR3 nucleotides: TGCAGTGCCAGGGCCCTTGTAGCGGGAGAAACAGATACGCAGTATTTT. This sequence encodes CSARALVAGETDTQYF.